A single sample gave rise to the 26 T cell receptor beta chains below, sequenced in a study of T cell repertoires in cytomegalovirus infection. These TCRs are of unknown antigen specificity. Via MiXCR, TCRdb re-called the reads, giving one row per CDR3 protein. The sample has under 50,000 distinct CDR3 sequences; roughly 20% are singletons. What was sequenced was PBMCs, sequenced either directly or after in vitro stimulation (not recorded which). These receptors came from a human donor in good health (CMV status not recorded). Some clones in this sample may be carry-over from other donors' samples.

As concerns this clonotype: Mismatch with germline at one junction end may stem from a read error. The gene calls are TRBV10-3 and TRBJ1-1; 7 nucleotides agree with TRBD1. This CDR3 has 15 residues. CDR1 is ENHRY, CDR2 SYGVKD, per germline. As DNA, the CDR3 is TGTGCCATCAGGGGGTTTGGGGACAGAAACATTGAAGCTTTCTTT. This encodes CAIRGFGDRNIEAFF.

V is TRBV7-6 and J is TRBJ1-3; tentative D call: TRBD1 (5 bases). V lost 2 bases, J lost 0 bases, and 20 bases lay in between. Germline V gives CDR1 SGHVS, CDR2 FNYEAQ. This CDR3 has 19 residues. CDR3 sequence: CASSLYPARARISGNTIYF. Here the CDR3 DNA reads TGTGCCAGCAGCTTATATCCAGCCAGGGCCCGGATCTCTGGAAACACCATATATTTT.

CDR3 residues: CASSELRGATDTQYF. The CDR3 nucleotides are TGTGCCAGCAGTGAGTTGAGGGGGGCCACAGATACGCAGTATTTT. The chain is built from TRBV2 and TRBJ2-3, with D perhaps TRBD1 or TRBD2 (6 bases each). Per the germline V gene, CDR1 is SNHLY and CDR2 is FYNNEI. Trimming removed 3 bases from V and 2 bases from J, with 12 bases in between. The CDR3 length is 15 residues.

This chain links TRBV14 with TRBJ1-1; D might be TRBD1 (5 bases). Germline V CDR1 and CDR2: SGHDN, FVKESK. V dropped 4 bases and J dropped 3 bases, with 15 bases sitting between them. This CDR3 has 15 residues. DNA for the CDR3: TGTGCCAGCAGCCCAAGATACGGGGGGGACACTGAAGCTTTCTTT. The encoded protein is CASSPRYGGDTEAFF.

The chain carries TRBV3-1 and TRBJ2-5; D may be TRBD2 (7 bases). The length of the CDR3 is 17 residues. CDR1 is LGHDT and CDR2 is YNNKEL in the germline V gene (reference sequence). The V gene lost 3 bases and the J gene lost 6 bases, with 23 bases spanning the gap. CDR3 nucleotide sequence: TGTGCCAGCAGCCACCACGGGGGGCTGGGCAAAGGGAAGACCCAGTACTTC. This sequence encodes CASSHHGGLGKGKTQYF.

In this sample, this clonotype turned up a few times. This chain joins TRBV20-1 and TRBJ2-5; D assignment may be TRBD1 or TRBD2 (6 bases each). The V and J ends lost 5 bases and 5 bases respectively, with 18 bases between them. Germline-derived CDR1 and CDR2 are DFQATT and SNEGSKA (reference sequence). The CDR3 totals 14 residues. The CDR3 loop is CSAGVEGGLETQYF. As DNA, the CDR3 is TGCAGTGCTGGGGTGGAGGGGGGCCTCGAGACCCAGTACTTC.

The gene calls are TRBV29-1 and TRBJ2-3; D call uncertain. The CDR3 spans 15 residues. Trimming removed 4 bases from V and 4 bases from J, with 18 bases in between. CDR1 and CDR2 from the germline V gene are SQVTM and ANQGSEA. DNA of the CDR3: TGCAGCGTTGGACCTTCTTCGGGTATAGCAGATACGCAGTATTTT. Translating it yields CSVGPSSGIADTQYF.

This rearrangement joins TRBV14 to TRBJ2-3, with TRBD2 identical over 8 bases. The CDR3 is made up of 15 amino acids. Trimming removed 0 bases from V and 7 bases from J; junction bases left unmatched: 6. Germline V gives CDR1 SGHDN, CDR2 FVKESK. CDR3 loop: CASSQDSGRIHTQYF. DNA for the CDR3: TGTGCCAGCAGCCAAGACAGCGGGAGAATTCATACGCAGTATTTT.

This clonotype was observed many times. The chain uses TRBV6-6 and TRBJ1-5; no definite D call. CDR1 and CDR2 from the germline V gene are MNHNY and SVGAGI (reference sequence). Trimming removed 4 bases from V and 1 base from J, with 11 bases in between. CDR3 size: 15 residues. The CDR3 nucleotides are TGTGCCAGCAGTTTTGGCACGGGAAGCAATCAGCCCCAGCATTTT. Protein product: CASSFGTGSNQPQHF.

This clonotype was counted between two and nine times. This chain connects TRBV20-1 to TRBJ2-4, with D hard to call. V was shortened by 1 base and J by 5 bases, with 9 bases between the two germline ends. The CDR3 contains 13 residues. Germline lookup yields CDR1 DFQATT and CDR2 SNEGSKA (reference sequence). The CDR3 sequence: CSARVNGENIQYF. The CDR3 nucleotides are TGCAGTGCTAGAGTTAACGGTGAAAACATTCAGTACTTC.

This clonotype was seen only a few times. The chain combines TRBV20-1 with TRBJ2-1; D assignment may be TRBD1 or TRBD2 (6 bases each). The V and J ends lost 1 base and 7 bases respectively, with 17 bases between them. This CDR3 region has 15 residues. Germline CDR1 reads DFQATT; CDR2 reads SNEGSKA (reference sequence). The CDR3 coding sequence is TGCAGTGCTAGAGCACCCGGGAAGGGGGGAAATGAGCAGTTCTTC. Amino acids: CSARAPGKGGNEQFF.

V gene TRBV4-2 combines with J gene TRBJ2-7, with TRBD2 as a possible D gene (5 bases). The CDR3 is 16 amino acids. Trimming took 0 bases from V and 5 from J, leaving 17 bases between them. The germline V gene has CDR1 LGHNA and CDR2 YNFKEQ. The CDR3 DNA reads as TGTGCCAGCAGCCAAGATTACCTAGCTTATTCCAACGAGCAGTACTTC. Protein sequence: CASSQDYLAYSNEQYF.

In its sample, this clonotype was seen a few times. The chain is built from TRBV6-2 or TRBV6-3 and TRBJ2-1; D unclear. V was cut by 7 bases and J by 4 bases, with 11 bases left in between. In germline, CDR1 is MNHEY, CDR2 SVGEGT. The CDR3 has 13 amino acids. The CDR3 spells CASTPDLYNEQFF. The DNA for the CDR3 is TGTGCCAGCACCCCGGACCTTTACAATGAGCAGTTCTTC.

Relative to its sample, this clonotype is medium-sized. This sequence joins TRBV7-2 and TRBJ1-4, with D hard to call. The CDR3 has 13 residues. CDR1 and CDR2 (germline): SGHTA, FQGNSA. The V gene lost 6 bases and the J gene lost 5 bases, with 10 bases spanning the gap. In DNA form, the CDR3 reads TGTGCCAGCAGTCGGGGTGGGAATGAAAAACTGTTTTTT. It yields the protein CASSRGGNEKLFF.

The chain has TRBV12-3 or TRBV12-4 and TRBJ2-6, with a weak D call TRBD1 (5 bases). This CDR3 comprises 16 residues. Between the trimmed V and J ends, which lost 6 bases and 3 bases, there was a span of 15 bases. For the CDR3, the DNA is TGTGCCAGCAGAGACCAGGGCGCCGGTGGGGCCAACGTCCTGACTTTC. Residues: CASRDQGAGGANVLTF.

This clonotype was counted a single time. This may stem from a read error, because a much larger clone lies one nucleotide away. The chain has TRBV12-3 or TRBV12-4 and TRBJ2-6; TRBD2 matches at 7 bases. V gave up 7 bases and J gave up 4 bases; unmatched junction bases: 13. The CDR3 loop spans 17 amino acids. CDR3 residues: CASNPLAATTGANVLTF. The CDR3 bases are TGTGCCAGCAATCCCCTAGCGGCCACCACCGGGGCCAACGTCCTGACTTTC.

The chain links TRBV20-1 to TRBJ1-6; no clear D gene. The CDR3 spans 15 residues. Trimming shortened V by 3 bases and J by 6 bases, and 15 bases separated the two germline ends. Looked up from germline, CDR1 is DFQATT and CDR2 is SNEGSKA (reference sequence). CDR3 in DNA: TGCAGTGCTAGGAGGAGCGGAGTTGCTAATTCACCCCTCCACTTT. It specifies CSARRSGVANSPLHF.

In DNA, the CDR3 is TGTGCCAGTTCTCCCGGGATAGAGTTATACGAGCAGTACTTC. It codes for CASSPGIELYEQYF. J is TRBJ2-7 and V is TRBV18, with D possibly matching TRBD2 (5 bases). The CDR3 has 14 residues. With 9 bases removed from V and 4 bases from J, the gap between germline ends came to 19 bases. Germline CDR1 and CDR2: KGHSH and LQKENI.

This clonotype was recorded many times. This chain uses TRBV6-2 or TRBV6-3 with TRBJ2-2, with TRBD1 as a possible D gene (7 bases). This CDR3 has 15 residues. Germline V gene lookup returns CDR1 MNHEY and CDR2 SVGEGT. The V gene lost 5 bases and the J gene lost 4 bases, with 14 bases spanning the gap. This chain's CDR3 is CASSTAGQSTGELFF. CDR3 sequence (DNA): TGTGCCAGCAGTACTGCGGGACAGAGCACCGGGGAGCTGTTTTTT.

The genes are TRBV19 and TRBJ1-1; the D gene is possibly TRBD1 (6 bases). This CDR3 region has 14 residues. CDR1 and CDR2 from the germline V gene are LNHDA and SQIVND (reference sequence). V was shortened by 5 bases and J by 5 bases, with 15 bases between the two germline ends. The CDR3 nucleotides read TGTGCCAGTAGTTCCTCAGGGAGGGGGACTGAAGCTTTCTTT. Its translation is CASSSSGRGTEAFF.

This chain uses TRBV10-1 with TRBJ1-2; no firm D call. Germline V CDR1 and CDR2: WNHNN, SYGVQD (reference sequence). Trimming removed 2 bases at V and 7 bases at J, with 17 bases between. The CDR3 contains 15 residues. The CDR3 DNA sequence: TGCGCCAGCAGTGAGAAAACGGGCCCCCGGAGTGGCTACACCTTC. This gives the protein CASSEKTGPRSGYTF.

Notes on this clonotype: This may be a read error, as it is one base from a much larger clone. This chain uses TRBV7-4 with TRBJ1-1; D call uncertain. CDR3 length: 13 amino acids. Germline assignment: CDR1 SGHVT and CDR2 SQSDAQ. The CDR3 nucleotides read TGTGCCAGCAACTTAGGGATGGACTACGAAGCTTTCTTT. Protein product: CASNLGMDYEAFF.

This clonotype is medium-sized by share. V is TRBV20-1 and J is TRBJ2-3, with TRBD2 matching 12 bases. Germline trimming cut 2 bases from V and 4 bases from J; bases unmatched to any gene: 7. This CDR3 spans 16 amino acids. CDR1 DFQATT and CDR2 SNEGSKA come from the germline V gene (reference sequence). The CDR3 nucleotides are TGCAGTGCTAGAAGGCTAGCGGGAGGGCCTCCAGATACGCAGTATTTT. Its protein is CSARRLAGGPPDTQYF.

This clonotype showed up just a few times. The chain carries TRBV11-1 and TRBJ1-1; D call uncertain. V was cut by 3 bases and J by 4 bases, with 9 bases left in between. CDR3 length: 13 residues. Germline V gives CDR1 SGHAT, CDR2 FQDESV (reference sequence). CDR3 in amino acids: CASSLLESTEAFF. As DNA, the CDR3 is TGTGCCAGCAGCTTGCTGGAGAGCACTGAAGCTTTCTTT.

There are many counts of this clonotype. The rearrangement joins TRBV7-2 to TRBJ2-7; 15 bases are a match to TRBD2. The CDR3 runs 18 residues. Looked up from germline, CDR1 is SGHTA and CDR2 is FQGNSA. The junction had 9 bases not matched to a gene; V was cut back by 6 bases and J by 0 bases. DNA of the CDR3: TGTGCCAGCAGTCCTTCCGGGACTAGCGGGAGGTTCTCCTACGAGCAGTACGTC. Translating gives CASSPSGTSGRFSYEQYV.

In this sample, this clonotype turned up a few times. The chain joins TRBV6-1 to TRBJ2-1, with 13 bases aligning to TRBD2. Germline CDR1 MNHNS, CDR2 SASEGT. The junction had 6 bases not matched to a gene; V was cut back by 8 bases and J by 5 bases. The CDR3 covers 15 residues. CDR3: CASSRLAGGHNEQFF. The DNA of the CDR3 is TGTGCCAGCTCGAGACTAGCGGGAGGTCACAATGAGCAGTTCTTC.